These T cell receptor beta chains were read from a single sample in a study of blood T cells in healthy people across ages. TCRdb reprocessed the 5' RACE reads with MiXCR, giving one entry per CDR3 protein. This sample yields more than 800,000 distinct CDR3 sequences, of which 40% to 50% are seen a single time; about 19% belongs to the top ten. Sequences were obtained from blood. The receptors derive from a woman in her sixties in good health. The CDR3 runs from the conserved cysteine through the conserved F or W. Fields, in order: J gene, D gene, clone size, V gene, CDR3 DNA, CDR3 protein. D genes are given only for firm matches. A row's size may be missing; if present it is once, few, many or a size class.

j_call: TRBJ2-3; d_call: NA; clone_size: few; v_call: TRBV28; cdr3_nt: TGTGCCAGCCGGGCGGACCCCACAGATACGCAGTATTTT; cdr3_aa: CASRADPTDTQYF
j_call: TRBJ2-3; d_call: NA; clone_size: many; v_call: TRBV11-2; cdr3_nt: TGTGCCAGCAGCTTAGTCCAGGGCCAAATTGGAACGCAGTATTTT; cdr3_aa: CASSLVQGQIGTQYF
j_call: TRBJ2-7; d_call: NA; clone_size: few; v_call: TRBV5-1; cdr3_nt: TGCGCCAGTCCTCTCCGGACACCCTCCTACGAGCAGTACTTC; cdr3_aa: CASPLRTPSYEQYF
j_call: TRBJ2-7; d_call: TRBD2; clone_size: few; v_call: TRBV14; cdr3_nt: TGTGCCAGCAGCCGACCGGGCGTGTCTAGCGGGAACAGCTACGAGCAGTACTTC; cdr3_aa: CASSRPGVSSGNSYEQYF
j_call: TRBJ2-3; d_call: NA; clone_size: many; v_call: TRBV27; cdr3_nt: TGTGCCAGCAGTTTAGGCTCCGCAGATACGCAGTATTTT; cdr3_aa: CASSLGSADTQYF
j_call: TRBJ2-1; d_call: NA; clone_size: NA; v_call: TRBV3-1; cdr3_nt: TGTGCCAGCAGCCAATTCCCAGGGGGGTCCTACAATGAGCAGTTCTTC; cdr3_aa: CASSQFPGGSYNEQFF
j_call: TRBJ2-1; d_call: TRBD1; clone_size: few; v_call: TRBV20-1; cdr3_nt: TGCAGTGCTAGAGGACCACAGGGGGCCACCTACAATGAGCAGTTCTTC; cdr3_aa: CSARGPQGATYNEQFF
j_call: TRBJ2-7; d_call: TRBD1; clone_size: NA; v_call: TRBV10-3; cdr3_nt: TGTGCCATCAGTGAGTCCAAGGGACAGGGAGGTCGGGACGAGCAGTACTTC; cdr3_aa: CAISESKGQGGRDEQYF
j_call: TRBJ2-3; d_call: NA; clone_size: many; v_call: TRBV29-1; cdr3_nt: TGCAGCGTTGATGGCTTGGGGACGGATACGCAGTATTTT; cdr3_aa: CSVDGLGTDTQYF
j_call: TRBJ2-3; d_call: NA; clone_size: few; v_call: TRBV3-1; cdr3_nt: TGTGCCAGCAGCCCCACTCCCGGGGGCGGGGATACGCAGTATTTT; cdr3_aa: CASSPTPGGGDTQYF
j_call: TRBJ2-3; d_call: NA; clone_size: NA; v_call: TRBV9; cdr3_nt: TGTGCCAGCAGCTCGCTGGGACGGCCTGGCACAGATACGCAGTATTTT; cdr3_aa: CASSSLGRPGTDTQYF
j_call: TRBJ2-3; d_call: NA; clone_size: many; v_call: TRBV6-4; cdr3_nt: TGTGCCAGCACTCAAGGGGGGCGGGAGATCACAGATACGCAGTATTTT; cdr3_aa: CASTQGGREITDTQYF